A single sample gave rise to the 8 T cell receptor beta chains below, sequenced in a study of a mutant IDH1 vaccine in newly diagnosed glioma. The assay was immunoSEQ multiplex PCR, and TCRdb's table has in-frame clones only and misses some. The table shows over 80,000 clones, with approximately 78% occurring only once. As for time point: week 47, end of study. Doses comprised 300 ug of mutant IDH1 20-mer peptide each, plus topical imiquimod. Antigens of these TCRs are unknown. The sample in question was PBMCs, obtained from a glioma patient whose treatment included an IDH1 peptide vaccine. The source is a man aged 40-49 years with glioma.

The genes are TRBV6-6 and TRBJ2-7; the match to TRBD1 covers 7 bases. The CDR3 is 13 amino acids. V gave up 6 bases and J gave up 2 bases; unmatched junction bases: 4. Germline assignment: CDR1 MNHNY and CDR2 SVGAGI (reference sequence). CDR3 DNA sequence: TGTGCCAGCAGACGGACAGGTACCTACGAGCAGTACTTC. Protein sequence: CASRRTGTYEQYF.

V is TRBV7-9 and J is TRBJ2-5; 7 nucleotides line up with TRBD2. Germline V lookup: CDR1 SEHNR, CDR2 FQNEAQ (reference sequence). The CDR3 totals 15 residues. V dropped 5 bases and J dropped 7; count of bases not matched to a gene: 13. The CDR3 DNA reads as TGTGCCAGCAGCGAACATCCGGGACTATATGTGACCCAGTACTTC. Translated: CASSEHPGLYVTQYF.

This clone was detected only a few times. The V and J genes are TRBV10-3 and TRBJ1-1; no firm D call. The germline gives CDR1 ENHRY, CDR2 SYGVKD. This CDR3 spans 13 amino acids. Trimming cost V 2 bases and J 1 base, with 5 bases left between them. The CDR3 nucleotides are TGTGCCATCAGTGAGGTGAGGAACACTGAAGCTTTCTTT. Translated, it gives CAISEVRNTEAFF.

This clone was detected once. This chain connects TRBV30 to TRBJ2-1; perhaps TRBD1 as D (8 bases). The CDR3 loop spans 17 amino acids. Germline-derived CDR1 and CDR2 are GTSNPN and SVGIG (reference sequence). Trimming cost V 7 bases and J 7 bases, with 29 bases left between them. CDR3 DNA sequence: TGTGCCTTTAAACCCTTCGACAGGGGAAGGGGAGGGAATGAGCAGTTCTTC. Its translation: CAFKPFDRGRGGNEQFF.

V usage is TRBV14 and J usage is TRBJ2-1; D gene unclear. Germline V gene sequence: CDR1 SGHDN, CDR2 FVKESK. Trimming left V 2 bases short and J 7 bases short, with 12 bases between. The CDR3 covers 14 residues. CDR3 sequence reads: CASSQRRITNEQFF. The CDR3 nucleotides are TGTGCCAGCAGCCAAAGGAGAATAACGAATGAGCAGTTCTTC.

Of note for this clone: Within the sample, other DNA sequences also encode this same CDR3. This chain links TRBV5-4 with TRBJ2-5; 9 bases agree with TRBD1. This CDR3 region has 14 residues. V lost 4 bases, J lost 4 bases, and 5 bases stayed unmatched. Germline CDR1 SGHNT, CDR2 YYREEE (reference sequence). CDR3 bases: TGTGCCAGCAGCCCGGACAGGGGAAGAGAGACCCAGTACTTC. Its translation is CASSPDRGRETQYF.

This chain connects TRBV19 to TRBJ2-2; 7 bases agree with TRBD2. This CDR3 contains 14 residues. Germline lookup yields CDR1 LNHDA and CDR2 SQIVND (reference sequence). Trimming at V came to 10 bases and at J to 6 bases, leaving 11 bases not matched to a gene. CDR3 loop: CANPSEGGAGELFF. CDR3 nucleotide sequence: TGTGCCAACCCTAGCGAGGGAGGGGCCGGGGAGCTGTTTTTT.

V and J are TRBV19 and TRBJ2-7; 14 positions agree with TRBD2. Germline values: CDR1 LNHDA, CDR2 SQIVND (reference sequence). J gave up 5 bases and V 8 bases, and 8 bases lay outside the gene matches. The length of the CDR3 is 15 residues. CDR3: CASAGTSGRLNEQYF. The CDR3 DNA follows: TGTGCCAGTGCCGGGACTAGCGGGAGATTGAACGAGCAGTACTTC.